These 25 T cell receptor beta chains were sequenced from one sample in a study of cytomegalovirus exposure and HLA in healthy donors listed by TCRdb under 2017. Library construction relied on the immunoSEQ multiplex PCR assay. In its TCRdb copy, this immuneACCESS table keeps in-frame sequences only and misses some clones. Where compared with another copy, unresolved V genes explain less than half of these, and the others have no known cause. Across this sample there are 150,000 to 200,000 clones, with approximately 96% seen only once. The ten biggest clones cover approximately 0.97% of the sample. The sequencing sample was made of PBMCs. The receptor set was obtained from a woman under 30 in good health and CMV-seronegative.

V usage is TRBV5-1 and J usage is TRBJ1-2, with D perhaps TRBD1 (5 bases). The ends were cut back, 5 bases at V and 1 base at J, with 9 bases in the middle. Germline CDR1 is SGHRS and CDR2 is YFSETQ. The CDR3 is 13 residues long. For the CDR3, the DNA is TGCGCCAGCAGGTACGACAGTAACTATGGCTACACCTTC. It is translated as CASRYDSNYGYTF.

This chain links TRBV4-2 with TRBJ2-3, with D perhaps TRBD2 (6 bases). The CDR3 contains 16 residues. CDR1 is LGHNA, CDR2 YNFKEQ, per germline. Between the trimmed V and J ends, which lost 1 base and 6 bases, there was a span of 17 bases. The CDR3 here is CASSQASPGETDTQYF. Here the CDR3 DNA reads TGTGCCAGCAGCCAAGCTTCCCCGGGGGAAACGGATACGCAGTATTTT.

The chain is built from TRBV5-1 and TRBJ1-2, with TRBD1 identical over 9 bases. With 2 bases clipped from V and 5 bases from J, the junction kept 10 bases outside the gene matches. The CDR3 is made up of 16 amino acids. Germline assignment: CDR1 SGHRS and CDR2 YFSETQ. The CDR3 here is CASSFRTGATGYGYTF. In DNA, the CDR3 is TGCGCCAGCAGCTTCAGGACAGGGGCTACTGGGTATGGCTACACCTTC. The full variable domain, rest sourced from reference TRBV5-1 and TRBJ1-2, is KAGVTQTPRYLIKTRGQQVTLSCSPISGHRSVSWYQQTPGQGLQFLFEYFSETQRNKGNFPGRFSGRQFSNSRSEMNVSTLELGDSALYLCASSFRTGATGYGYTFGSGTRLTVV.

This rearrangement joins TRBV6-1 to TRBJ1-3; 8 bases align to TRBD1. The CDR3 length is 15 residues. Losses at the gene ends were 3 bases for V and 3 bases for J; bases not matched to a gene: 4. CDR1 and CDR2 from the germline V gene are MNHNS and SASEGT. This chain's CDR3 is CASSDHRGSGNTIYF. CDR3 bases: TGTGCCAGCAGTGACCACAGGGGGAGTGGAAACACCATATATTTT.

This chain joins TRBV9 and TRBJ1-2; 7 bases align to TRBD1. The germline gives CDR1 SGDLS, CDR2 YYNGEE. The ends lost 0 bases at V and 10 bases at J; junction bases unmatched: 9. This CDR3 has 14 amino acids. The CDR3 here is CASSVDGTALLYTF. CDR3 in DNA: TGTGCCAGCAGCGTAGATGGGACAGCTCTTCTCTACACCTTC. Drawing the rest from reference TRBV9 and TRBJ1-2, the complete variable domain is DSGVTQTPKHLITATGQRVTLRCSPRSGDLSVYWYQQSLDQGLQFLIQYYNGEERAKGNILERFSAQQFPDLHSELNLSSLELGDSALYFCASSVDGTALLYTFGSGTRLTVV.

The chain carries TRBV4-2 and TRBJ2-5, with 16 bases identical to TRBD2. This CDR3 region has 18 residues. J gave up 5 bases and V 0 bases, and 6 bases lay outside the gene matches. The germline gives CDR1 LGHNA, CDR2 YNFKEQ. The CDR3 here is CASSQEGTSGGASETQYF. CDR3 nucleotides: TGTGCCAGCAGCCAAGAAGGGACTAGCGGGGGGGCCTCCGAGACCCAGTACTTC.

Of note for this clone: Other DNA sequences from this sample encode an identical CDR3 as well. This chain uses TRBV7-2 with TRBJ2-5, with D possibly TRBD2 on 6 matching bases. The CDR3 runs 14 residues. V was trimmed by 6 bases and J by 1 base, leaving 12 bases between them. Germline V CDR1 and CDR2: SGHTA, FQGNSA. The CDR3 sequence: CASSLSGGQETQYF. In DNA form, the CDR3 reads TGTGCCAGCAGTCTCTCCGGGGGCCAAGAGACCCAGTACTTC.

The chain uses TRBV5-1 and TRBJ1-6; D possibly corresponds to TRBD1 (5 bases). Germline lookup yields CDR1 SGHRS and CDR2 YFSETQ. The CDR3 runs to 14 residues. V gave up 2 bases and J gave up 9 bases, with 12 bases separating them. Here the CDR3 reads CASSLETVSSPLHF. In DNA, the CDR3 is TGCGCCAGCAGCTTAGAGACAGTGTCTTCACCCCTCCACTTT.

This chain connects TRBV2 to TRBJ2-2; D not certain. Trimming removed 5 bases at V and 8 bases at J, with 12 bases between. Germline V gene lookup returns CDR1 SNHLY and CDR2 FYNNEI. The CDR3 is 13 amino acids. DNA of the CDR3: TGTGCCAGCAGTCCGACTGTCTTAGGGGAGCTGTTTTTT. Translating gives CASSPTVLGELFF.

This clone was detected once. The chain links TRBV10-3 to TRBJ1-2; D remains unclear. Germline V gene lookup returns CDR1 ENHRY and CDR2 SYGVKD. V lost 2 bases, J lost 3 bases, and 10 bases lay in between. The CDR3 is 14 amino acids. For the CDR3, the DNA is TGTGCCATCAGTGAGGGAGGTTCTTACTATGGCTACACCTTC. This codes for CAISEGGSYYGYTF.

The chain is built from TRBV12-2 and TRBJ1-3; the D call of TRBD1 is as the table states it, not checked on the DNA. TRBV12-2 is annotated as a pseudogene. The CDR3 is made up of 16 amino acids. The CDR3 DNA reads as TGTGCAAGTCGCTTAGAGAGGACAGCCTCTGGAAACACCATATATTTT. Protein: CASRLERTASGNTIYF.

This chain links TRBV11-3 with TRBJ1-1; 10 bases line up with TRBD1. Looked up from germline, CDR1 is SGHNT and CDR2 is YENEEA. CDR3 length equals 15 residues. Trimming at V came to 2 bases and at J to 5 bases, leaving 5 bases not matched to a gene. The CDR3 coding sequence is TGTGCCAGCAGCTTATCGGGACAGGGGAGGACTGAAGCTTTCTTT. Translation: CASSLSGQGRTEAFF.

The chain recombines TRBV7-2 with TRBJ1-2, with D maybe TRBD1 (6 bases). This CDR3 spans 15 amino acids. Trimming pared 4 bases from V and 3 bases from J, leaving 15 bases between. Germline V gives CDR1 SGHTA, CDR2 FQGNSA. The CDR3 loop is CASSWGHRGDYGYTF. Here the CDR3 DNA reads TGTGCCAGCAGCTGGGGACACCGAGGAGACTATGGCTACACCTTC.

This clone occurred once. The chain has TRBV7-3 and TRBJ1-1; 7 bases fit TRBD1. Germline values: CDR1 SGHTA, CDR2 FQGTGA. The CDR3 is 18 residues long. V shed 5 bases, J shed 1 base, and the junction held 16 bases outside the gene matches. The CDR3 spells CASSDRGQFSIGNTEAFF. CDR3 nucleotide sequence: TGTGCCAGCAGCGATCGGGGACAGTTCTCAATTGGGAACACTGAAGCTTTCTTT.

The J gene is TRBJ2-5, the V gene TRBV9; D gene uncertain. V was cut by 1 base and J by 2 bases, with 12 bases left in between. CDR1 and CDR2 (germline): SGDLS, YYNGEE. The CDR3 is 15 residues long. In nucleotides, the CDR3 is TGTGCCAGCAGCGTATCACCCTTAGAACAAGAGACCCAGTACTTC. It is translated as CASSVSPLEQETQYF.

In its sample, this clone was seen once. The rearrangement uses TRBV5-1 and TRBJ1-1, with TRBD1 as a possible D gene (6 bases). CDR3 length: 14 amino acids. The germline V and J ends were trimmed by 0 bases and 3 bases, with 9 bases remaining between them. Germline-derived CDR1 and CDR2 are SGHRS and YFSETQ. The CDR3 DNA sequence: TGCGCCAGCAGCTTGGGGTACAGGGACACTGAAGCTTTCTTT. Translation gives CASSLGYRDTEAFF.

The chain links TRBV6-5 to TRBJ2-7; maybe TRBD2 (5 bases). CDR1 and CDR2 (germline): MNHEY, SVGAGI. Trimming cost V 5 bases and J 6 bases, with 11 bases left between them. This CDR3 comprises 12 residues. CDR3 DNA: TGTGCCAGCAGTGACTTGGCGGGCGAGCAGTACTTC. As protein: CASSDLAGEQYF.

The CDR3 is CASSYSSGGNQPQHF. CDR3 coding DNA: TGTGCCAGCAGTTACTCTTCAGGGGGTAATCAGCCCCAGCATTTT. The J gene is TRBJ1-5, the V gene TRBV6-6; 7 bases line up with TRBD1. The V segment lost 0 bases and the J segment 4 bases; nucleotides outside the gene matches: 3. This CDR3 is 15 amino acids long. CDR1 is MNHNY, CDR2 SVGAGI, per germline (reference sequence).

This rearrangement joins TRBV27 to TRBJ2-7; 8 positions agree with TRBD2. This CDR3 spans 15 amino acids. The J segment lost 2 bases and the V segment lost 1 base, leaving 4 bases of the junction unmatched. Germline V lookup: CDR1 MNHEY, CDR2 SMNVEV (reference sequence). CDR3 sequence: CASSLWSGGAYEQYF. The CDR3 nucleotides read TGTGCCAGCAGTTTATGGAGCGGGGGAGCCTACGAGCAGTACTTC.

DNA of the CDR3: TGTGCCAGCAGTCCTGGACAGGCCCCTTCAGGGGAGCAGTACTTC. Amino acid sequence: CASSPGQAPSGEQYF. The chain uses TRBV5-4 and TRBJ2-7, with TRBD1 matching 7 bases. The V and J ends lost 5 bases and 7 bases, in that order; junction bases with no gene match: 15. Germline lookup yields CDR1 SGHNT and CDR2 YYREEE (reference sequence). This CDR3 spans 15 amino acids.

This chain joins TRBV30 and TRBJ1-1, with D possibly matching TRBD1 (5 bases). The CDR3 covers 13 residues. Trimming cost V 3 bases and J 10 bases, with 18 bases left between them. Germline CDR1 reads GTSNPN; CDR2 reads SVGIG (reference sequence). CDR3 sequence: CAWSANSGPRAFF. CDR3 DNA: TGTGCCTGGAGCGCGAACTCAGGGCCCCGAGCTTTCTTT.

This chain uses TRBV4-1 with TRBJ2-7; 9 nucleotides line up with TRBD1. Trimming cost V 7 bases and J 1 base; bases outside gene matches: 14. Germline V gene data show CDR1 as MGHRA and CDR2 as YSYEKL. This CDR3 has 17 residues. CDR3 nucleotide sequence: TGCGCCAGCACCCGTTTCGTGGACAGGGGTATTTCCTACGAGCAGTACTTC. It specifies CASTRFVDRGISYEQYF.

The chain couples TRBV4-2 to TRBJ1-4; 7 nucleotides align to TRBD1. With V trimmed by 0 bases and J by 5 bases, 6 bases remained unmatched. The CDR3 is made up of 16 amino acids. Germline V gives CDR1 LGHNA, CDR2 YNFKEQ. CDR3 nucleotides: TGTGCCAGCAGCCAAGATTCAGGACAGGCAAATGAAAAACTGTTTTTT. Amino acid sequence: CASSQDSGQANEKLFF.

V gene TRBV7-6 combines with J gene TRBJ2-1; no definite D call. The CDR3 sequence is 15 residues long. Trimming pared 5 bases from V and 0 bases from J, leaving 11 bases between. Germline CDR1 is SGHVS and CDR2 is FNYEAQ. The CDR3, as DNA: TGTGCCAGCAGCACCTTAGTCTACTCCTACAATGAGCAGTTCTTC. Translated, it gives CASSTLVYSYNEQFF.

The rearrangement links TRBV4-2 to TRBJ2-3, with 14 bases identical to TRBD2. The CDR3 totals 18 residues. Germline CDR1 LGHNA, CDR2 YNFKEQ. Trimming cost V 6 bases and J 4 bases; bases outside gene matches: 12. Here the CDR3 DNA reads TGTGCCAGCAGAGGACTAGCGGGGGGAACGGGGGGGCCAGATACGCAGTATTTT. Its translation: CASRGLAGGTGGPDTQYF.